In its sample, the clone carrying this TCR beta chain was seen a few times. Its antigen remains unidentified. These data come from a study of a mutant IDH1 vaccine in newly diagnosed glioma. Study-level results: Detectable vaccine-induced immune responses arose in roughly 93% of patients.

Time point described: week 47, end of study. Alongside topical imiquimod, each dose of vaccine comprised 300 ug of mutant IDH1 20-mer peptide. CDR1 MGHRA and CDR2 YSYEKL come from the germline V gene. The V and J ends lost 0 bases and 6 bases respectively, with 15 bases between them. The CDR3 has 16 residues. Assay: immunoSEQ multiplex PCR; the TCRdb copy retains only in-frame clones and omits some. The repertoire holds 9,000 to 13,000 clones, with approximately 85% as singletons. The material was PBMCs, obtained from a glioma patient whose treatment included an IDH1 peptide vaccine. The chain joins TRBV4-1 to TRBJ1-5; D possibly corresponds to TRBD1 (5 bases). This TCR derives from a man aged 30 to 45 with glioma. CDR3 protein: CASSQDSGGGGQPQHF. The CDR3 DNA follows: TGCGCCAGCAGCCAAGATAGTGGGGGAGGAGGTCAGCCCCAGCATTTT.